The 26 T cell receptor beta chains presented below share a single source sample, sequenced in a study of T-cell reconstitution after alpha-beta-depleted transplantation in children. Points from the study as a whole: A year post-transplant, T-cell counts and diversity derived mostly from newly produced T cells.

Using unique molecular identifiers, the investigators prepared the TCRbeta library. TCRdb fed the PCR reads into MiXCR, producing one record per CDR3 protein. The data hold 250,000 to 300,000 distinct CDR3 sequences, with about 7.3% observed a single time. These receptors' antigens are unknown. The sample consisted of peripheral blood, taken 360 days after TCRalphabeta/CD19-depleted stem cell transplant. All receptors come from a female patient aged 2-10 years who had a stem cell transplant for Fanconi anemia, so the T cells may come from the graft donor.

There are many counts of this clonotype. The rearrangement links TRBV7-2 to TRBJ1-1, with 7 bases matching TRBD1. The CDR3 spans 12 residues. CDR1 and CDR2 (germline): SGHTA, FQGNSA. Trimming removed 5 bases from V and 12 bases from J; junction bases left unmatched: 9. The CDR3 loop is CASSNPPGGTFF. The CDR3 bases are TGTGCCAGCAGCAACCCGCCAGGGGGAACTTTCTTT.

This clonotype was counted at least ten times. Here the CDR3 DNA reads TGCGCCAGCAGCGCCCGACTAGCGGGAGTCCCAGATACGCAGTATTTT. Its translation is CASSARLAGVPDTQYF. The J gene is TRBJ2-3, the V gene TRBV5-1; TRBD2 agrees at 12 bases. The trim removed 4 bases at V and 4 bases at J, leaving 7 bases unmatched. Germline V gene sequence: CDR1 SGHRS, CDR2 YFSETQ. This CDR3 contains 16 residues.

This chain uses TRBV10-3 with TRBJ1-6, with no clear D. Per germline, CDR1 ENHRY and CDR2 SYGVKD. V lost 6 bases, J lost 0 bases, and 9 bases lay in between. CDR3 length equals 15 residues. In nucleotides, the CDR3 is TGTGCCATCAGCCCGGAGAGCTCCTATAATTCACCCCTCCACTTT. It translates to CAISPESSYNSPLHF.

Many counts were recorded for this clonotype. V is TRBV5-1 and J is TRBJ1-5; a possible D gene is TRBD1 (5 bases). CDR1 SGHRS and CDR2 YFSETQ come from the germline V gene. The CDR3 runs to 13 residues. V lost 4 bases and J lost 6, with 11 bases in between. The DNA for the CDR3 is TGCGCCAGCAGCCCGAGTGGGACTCAGCCCCAGCATTTT. Translating it yields CASSPSGTQPQHF.

In the case of this clonotype: Just one base apart from a much larger clone, this may be a read error. The V gene is TRBV20-1, the J gene TRBJ2-3; no clear D gene. Germline V gene data show CDR1 as DFQATT and CDR2 as SNEGSKA (reference sequence). The CDR3 is 13 residues long. The DNA for the CDR3 is TGCAGTTCAAAAAGGGCGAGCACAGATACGCAGTTTTTT. The encoded protein is CSSKRASTDTQFF.

As regards this clonotype: Mismatch with germline at one junction end may stem from a read error. The chain links TRBV11-2 to TRBJ2-7, with 8 positions matching TRBD2. The CDR3 runs to 13 residues. CDR1 SGHAT and CDR2 FQNNGV come from the germline V gene. CDR3: CASSFLAGSPKDF. The CDR3 DNA sequence: TGTGCCAGCAGCTTCTTAGCGGGGTCGCCAAAGGACTTC.

This clonotype was found a few times. The rearrangement joins TRBV3-1 to TRBJ2-5; D is undetermined. In germline, CDR1 is LGHDT, CDR2 YNNKEL (reference sequence). The V end lost 4 bases, the J end lost 7 bases, and 10 bases lay between the germline ends. The CDR3 sequence is 12 residues long. CDR3 in amino acids: CASSPTLGTQYF. The DNA for the CDR3 is TGTGCCAGCAGCCCGACATTAGGGACCCAGTACTTC.

This chain links TRBV7-9 with TRBJ2-7; TRBD1 agrees at 8 bases. This CDR3 has 15 amino acids. The germline V gene has CDR1 SEHNR and CDR2 FQNEAQ (reference sequence). The junction had 8 bases not matched to a gene; V was cut back by 4 bases and J by 3 bases. In DNA form, the CDR3 reads TGTGCCAGCAGCTACAGGACAGGGCTCGACTACGAGCAGTACTTC. Translated, it gives CASSYRTGLDYEQYF.

This clonotype was detected a few times. The chain recombines TRBV5-1 with TRBJ2-2; 8 nucleotides line up with TRBD2. The junction had 5 bases not matched to a gene; V was cut back by 2 bases and J by 5 bases. Germline lookup yields CDR1 SGHRS and CDR2 YFSETQ. The CDR3 spans 15 residues. CDR3 nucleotides: TGCGCCAGCAGCTTCGGGGGGGCGCGAACCGGGGAGCTGTTTTTT. Its protein is CASSFGGARTGELFF.

In this sample, this clonotype turned up many times. The V and J genes are TRBV7-2 and TRBJ1-4, with D unclear. CDR3 length: 14 amino acids. Germline lookup yields CDR1 SGHTA and CDR2 FQGNSA. The V end lost 5 bases, the J end lost 4 bases, and 11 bases lay between the germline ends. CDR3 amino acids: CASSQNWSNEKLFF. The CDR3 bases are TGTGCCAGCAGCCAAAATTGGAGTAATGAAAAACTGTTTTTT.

The chain recombines TRBV6-2 or TRBV6-3 with TRBJ1-2, with D hard to call. The CDR3 has 16 amino acids. Trimming took 0 bases from V and 3 from J, leaving 14 bases between them. Germline V lookup: CDR1 MNHEY, CDR2 SVGEGT. The CDR3 loop is CASSYSYGFTDYGYTF. In DNA, the CDR3 is TGTGCCAGCAGTTACTCGTACGGGTTCACTGACTATGGCTACACCTTC.

The chain has TRBV11-2 and TRBJ2-2; no reliable D call. The germline V gene has CDR1 SGHAT and CDR2 FQNNGV. V was trimmed by 2 bases and J by 4 bases, leaving 11 bases between them. The CDR3 is made up of 15 amino acids. The CDR3 coding sequence is TGTGCCAGCAGCTTAATTCTAGGTACCACCGGGGAGCTGTTTTTT. This translates into CASSLILGTTGELFF. Full variable domain (outside the CDR3, taken from reference TRBV11-2 and TRBJ2-2): EAGVAQSPRYKIIEKRQSVAFWCNPISGHATLYWYQQILGQGPKLLIQFQNNGVVDDSQLPKDRFSAERLKGVDSTLKIQPAKLEDSAVYLCASSLILGTTGELFFGEGSRLTVL.

This clonotype was found many times. The chain has TRBV15 and TRBJ1-1; the D gene is possibly TRBD1 (6 bases). CDR1 LNHNV and CDR2 YYDKDF come from the germline V gene (reference sequence). The V end lost 5 bases, the J end lost 3 bases, and 22 bases lay between the germline ends. The CDR3 length is 17 residues. This CDR3 is CATSRFLSQGIDTEAFF. CDR3 bases: TGTGCCACCAGCCGATTCCTGTCCCAGGGGATAGACACTGAAGCTTTCTTT.

This clonotype was found many times. This rearrangement joins TRBV5-5 to TRBJ1-1, with D tentatively TRBD1 (5 bases). Germline V CDR1 and CDR2: SGHKS, YYEKEE (reference sequence). The CDR3 spans 14 residues. Trimming left V 3 bases short and J 3 bases short, with 12 bases between. The CDR3 sequence is CASSSLVGDTEAFF. The CDR3 nucleotides read TGTGCCAGCAGCTCATTGGTGGGGGACACTGAAGCTTTCTTT.

The chain has TRBV15 and TRBJ2-1; TRBD2 agrees at 9 bases. From germline, CDR1 is LNHNV and CDR2 YYDKDF (reference sequence). The V and J ends lost 3 bases and 4 bases, in that order; junction bases with no gene match: 7. This CDR3 is 16 amino acids long. This CDR3 reads CATSRGLAGKYNEQFF. In DNA, the CDR3 is TGTGCCACCAGCAGGGGCCTAGCGGGGAAGTACAATGAGCAGTTCTTC.

The chain links TRBV9 to TRBJ2-3; 12 bases fit TRBD2. Germline loops: CDR1 SGDLS, CDR2 YYNGEE. The CDR3 sequence is 17 residues long. V shed 3 bases and J 5 bases; nucleotides not matched to a gene: 10. The CDR3 region has the DNA TGTGCCAGCAGCGCCGGACTAGCGGGGCACGTGGGAGATACGCAGTATTTT. Translating gives CASSAGLAGHVGDTQYF.

Many counts were recorded for this clonotype. The rearrangement joins TRBV4-2 to TRBJ2-7; 7 nucleotides line up with TRBD1. Germline CDR1 reads LGHNA; CDR2 reads YNFKEQ. CDR3 length: 16 amino acids. Germline trimming cut 2 bases from V and 2 bases from J; bases unmatched to any gene: 9. The CDR3 protein is CASSQRSRTGAYEQYF. The CDR3 bases are TGTGCCAGCAGCCAAAGGTCAAGGACAGGAGCCTACGAGCAGTACTTC.

The rearrangement links TRBV5-8 to TRBJ2-3; either TRBD1 or TRBD2 may supply D (6 bases each). CDR3 length equals 16 residues. CDR1 is SGHTS, CDR2 YDEGEE, per germline. Deletions cut 6 bases from V and 2 bases from J, with 19 bases between. CDR3 loop: CASNSAGGRATDTQYF. DNA of the CDR3: TGTGCCAGCAACTCCGCCGGGGGCAGGGCCACAGATACGCAGTATTTT.

This clonotype was found many times. This chain joins TRBV4-1 and TRBJ2-3, with TRBD2 identical over 9 bases. The CDR3 spans 17 residues. Germline CDR1 is MGHRA and CDR2 is YSYEKL. V was clipped by 1 base and J by 4 bases; unmatched bases: 9. The CDR3 nucleotides are TGCGCCAGCAGCCAAGTTCCGGGACTAGCAGGTTCAGATACGCAGTATTTT. This gives the protein CASSQVPGLAGSDTQYF.

This clonotype was seen repeatedly, ten times or more. The rearrangement uses TRBV5-1 and TRBJ2-6; 7 bases are shared with TRBD1. The germline CDR1 and CDR2 sequences are SGHRS and YFSETQ. The CDR3 consists of 15 residues. V shed 5 bases and J 4 bases; nucleotides not matched to a gene: 6. The CDR3 protein is CASRPTGDGANVLTF. For the CDR3, the DNA is TGCGCCAGCAGACCTACAGGGGACGGGGCCAACGTCCTGACTTTC.

This clonotype was seen ten or more times. This chain joins TRBV7-3 and TRBJ2-3, with 7 bases that match TRBD2. Germline V lookup: CDR1 SGHTA, CDR2 FQGTGA. V dropped 0 bases and J dropped 0; count of bases not matched to a gene: 6. The CDR3 extends over 17 amino acids. The CDR3 bases are TGTGCCAGCAGCTTAACACCATCTAGCGGTAGCACAGATACGCAGTATTTT. Protein product: CASSLTPSSGSTDTQYF.

The genes are TRBV2 and TRBJ1-1; no clear D gene. The CDR3 contains 15 residues. Trimming took 1 base from V and 5 from J, leaving 14 bases between them. The germline V gene encodes CDR1 SNHLY and CDR2 FYNNEI. This CDR3 reads CASSEDRWQVTEAFF. CDR3 sequence (DNA): TGTGCCAGCAGTGAAGACCGGTGGCAAGTAACTGAAGCTTTCTTT.

This clonotype was seen only a few times. The V gene is TRBV4-1, the J gene TRBJ2-5; 7 bases are shared with TRBD2. The trim removed 4 bases at V and 2 bases at J, leaving 7 bases unmatched. Germline lookup yields CDR1 MGHRA and CDR2 YSYEKL. CDR3 length: 15 residues. The CDR3 loop reads CASSPRLAAQETQYF. The CDR3 DNA is TGCGCCAGCAGCCCTAGGCTAGCGGCTCAAGAGACCCAGTACTTC.

This clonotype appeared a few times. This chain uses TRBV18 with TRBJ1-4; no clear D. The CDR3 contains 15 residues. V was cut by 5 bases and J by 8 bases, with 18 bases left in between. Germline V gene data show CDR1 as KGHSH and CDR2 as LQKENI. CDR3 in amino acids: CASSAGSSEPEKLFF. As DNA, the CDR3 is TGTGCCAGCTCAGCGGGCTCATCAGAACCCGAAAAACTGTTTTTT.

Ten or more counts support this clonotype. The rearrangement uses TRBV10-3 and TRBJ1-6, with a possible D match to TRBD1 (5 bases). Per germline, CDR1 ENHRY and CDR2 SYGVKD. This CDR3 is built from 12 residues. The germline V and J ends were trimmed by 8 bases and 9 bases, with 11 bases remaining between them. As DNA, the CDR3 is TGTGCCATCGCTAGGGGAGGTTCACCCCTCCACTTT. This gives the protein CAIARGGSPLHF.

At least ten counts were recorded for this clonotype. The rearrangement links TRBV9 to TRBJ1-1; TRBD1 is a possible D gene (5 bases). The CDR3 covers 15 residues. The V gene's germline CDR1 is SGDLS and CDR2 YYNGEE. V was pared by 0 bases and J by 4 bases, with 13 bases between. The CDR3 nucleotides are TGTGCCAGCAGCGTAGGAGGGGATGGCGGCACTGAAGCTTTCTTT. It yields the protein CASSVGGDGGTEAFF.